The source of this T cell receptor (beta chain) is a study of T cells in Graves' hyperthyroidism and ophthalmopathy. In this sample, this clonotype turned up many times. The CDR3 sequence is 12 residues long. The V and J ends lost 8 bases and 6 bases respectively, with 12 bases between them. CDR1 is LNHDA and CDR2 is SQIVND in the germline V gene (reference sequence). Hyperthyroidism was newly diagnosed in patients aged 18 to 65 (duration under 2 months). Together with thyroid ultrasound, orbital computed tomography, serum thyroxine and TRAb, clinical symptoms were used for diagnoses. Amplification of TCR beta CDR3 regions was performed using RNA transcripts as template. An initial round of RT-PCR targeting the TCR CDR3 relied on the HTBI primer set. TCRdb passed the multiplex PCR reads through MiXCR, listing each CDR3 protein once. The data hold some 700,000 distinct CDR3 sequences, with around 16% observed a single time.

The chain joins TRBV19 to TRBJ2-3, with D possibly TRBD2 on 5 matching bases. The sequence came from a man aged 50 to 60 with Graves' hyperthyroidism. The sequenced material came from blood. The CDR3 nucleotides read TGTGCCAGTTGGCGGCGCGGGGATACGCAGTATTTT. Its protein product is CASWRRGDTQYF.